The T cell receptor (beta chain) described here comes from a study of shared clonotypes between healthy human individuals. This clone was seen a single time. CDR1 is SGHNT and CDR2 is YYREEE in the germline V gene (reference sequence). This CDR3 comprises 15 residues. V lost 0 bases and J lost 2, with 11 bases in between. Sequencing was at deep level. Only in-frame clones appear in the TCRdb table, and some are missing; sequencing was by immunoSEQ multiplex PCR. The sample has over 2 million clones, less than 95% seen once. Investigators divided CD4+ cells into CD45RA+ naive and CD45RA-negative memory subsets.

The source material was naive CD4+ T cells from PBMCs. The subset was: CD45RA+ positively selected. The rearrangement joins TRBV5-4 to TRBJ2-5; D may be TRBD1 or TRBD2 (5 bases each). The clonotype comes from a man between 18 and 29 years old in good health. Some clones in this sample may be carry-over from other donors' samples. Here the CDR3 reads CASSLARGRQETQYF. In DNA, the CDR3 is TGTGCCAGCAGCTTGGCTCGGGGCAGACAAGAGACCCAGTACTTC. The entire variable domain, with the rest obtained from reference TRBV5-4 and TRBJ2-5, is as follows: ETGVTQSPTHLIKTRGQQVTLRCSSQSGHNTVSWYQQALGQGPQFIFQYYREEENGRGNFPPRFSGLQFPNYSSELNVNALELDDSALYLCASSLARGRQETQYFGPGTRLLVL.